This TCR beta chain is drawn from a study of T cell responses to AZD1222 COVID-19 vaccine. Findings and limits, study-wide: Nearly half of spike-specific TCRs reportedly go after variant regions that carry no mutations.

Germline CDR1 and CDR2: LNHDA and SQIVND (reference sequence). V lost 4 bases to trimming and J lost 8 bases, with 9 bases between them. This CDR3 has 13 amino acids. Libraries were prepared by immunoSEQ multiplex PCR; TCRdb keeps only in-frame clonotypes and omits some of them. Among roughly 160,000 clones, 94% were seen once, and the ten largest hold about 0.6%. In the case of this clone: The antigen is undetermined.

The source is an adult in good health. The source material was peripheral blood, sampled on day 0 of AZD1222 vaccination. The V call is TRBV19, the J call TRBJ1-6, with no clear D. Here the CDR3 reads CASSKPVDSPLHF. The CDR3, as DNA: TGTGCCAGTAGTAAGCCTGTTGATTCACCCCTCCACTTT. Full variable domain (remainder filled in from reference TRBV19 and TRBJ1-6): DGGITQSPKYLFRKEGQNVTLSCEQNLNHDAMYWYRQDPGQGLRLIYYSQIVNDFQKGDIAEGYSVSREKKESFPLTVTSAQKNPTAFYLCASSKPVDSPLHFGNGTRLTVT.